The rows below give T cell receptor beta chains drawn from one sample of a study of T-cell reconstitution after alpha-beta-depleted transplantation in children. TCRdb re-called the PCR reads through MiXCR, storing one row per CDR3 protein. The sample shows approximately 420,000 distinct CDR3 sequences, 11% of them seen only once. The input for sequencing was PBMCs from the stem cell graft donor, taken from the stem cell graft. The source of these receptors is a human donor who donated a stem cell graft to a child with acute myeloid leukemia. CDR3s include the opening cysteine and the closing phenylalanine or tryptophan. The D gene is left open where the match is weak. Clone size is not always given. Where it is, it says once, few, many or a class for expanded clones.

>TRBV6-1|-|-|TRBJ1-1
TGTGCCAGCAGTGAAGCCTTGGGGGACACTGAAGCTTTCTTT
CASSEALGDTEAFF
>TRBV4-3|-|many|TRBJ1-2
TGCGCCAGCAGCCAAGATCATTCTCCGAACGATGGCTACACCTTC
CASSQDHSPNDGYTF
>TRBV29-1|-|few|TRBJ2-5
TGCAGCGTCCGAGGGGTGTCAGGGGTGGGAGAGACCCAGTACTTC
CSVRGVSGVGETQYF
>TRBV20-1|TRBD1|few|TRBJ1-6
TGCAGTGCTAGGCAGGACAGGGTTGATTCACCCCTCCACTTT
CSARQDRVDSPLHF
>TRBV2|-|few|TRBJ2-3
TGTGCCAGCAGTGTCTTACTAGCAGCAGATACGCAGTATTTT
CASSVLLAADTQYF
>TRBV20-1|TRBD2|few|TRBJ2-7
TGCAGTGCTCCACGGCGGGGGAGCTCCTACGAGCAGTACTTC
CSAPRRGSSYEQYF
>TRBV2|-|-|TRBJ1-6
TGTGCCAGCAGACTAAAAACGGGGGCCTATAATTCACCCCTCCACTTT
CASRLKTGAYNSPLHF
>TRBV6-2/TRBV6-3|TRBD2|few|TRBJ2-7
TGTGCCAGCAGTTACTCGCCGCTAGCGGTAGCTTCCGAGCAGTACTTC
CASSYSPLAVASEQYF
>TRBV15|TRBD1|few|TRBJ2-5
TGTGCCACCCACTCCGGGACAGGGGGTGATGAGACCCAGTACTTC
CATHSGTGGDETQYF
>TRBV5-1|-|many|TRBJ1-1
TGCGCCAGATCCATGGACAGACCGAACACTGAAGCTTTCTTT
CARSMDRPNTEAFF
>TRBV11-1|TRBD2|few|TRBJ2-1
TGTGCCAGCAGCTCCATCAAAGGGGCTAGCGGGGGGCCCCCCTACAATGAGCAGTTCTTC
CASSSIKGASGGPPYNEQFF
>TRBV10-3|-|-|TRBJ2-1
TGTGCCATTAGACAGGTTTTCGATGAGCAGTTCTTC
CAIRQVFDEQFF
>TRBV20-1|-|many|TRBJ1-2
TGCAGTGCTAGAGATCCCGGGACCAAGGGCTACACCTTC
CSARDPGTKGYTF
>TRBV6-5|-|few|TRBJ1-6
TGTGCCAGCAGTTATGGGGGGGCCCATAATTCACCCCTCCACTTT
CASSYGGAHNSPLHF
>TRBV6-5|-|-|TRBJ1-1
TGTGCCAGCAGTCCCAGGCCGGGGGCTGAAGCTTTCTTT
CASSPRPGAEAFF
>TRBV2|-|-|TRBJ1-4
TGTGCCAGCCGGGAGCCTGCTGCATCTAGGCATGAAAAACTGTTTTTT
CASREPAASRHEKLFF
>TRBV2|TRBD2|-|TRBJ2-2
TGTGCCAGCAGTGTCGCGGGGGAAGCCGGGGAGCTGTTTTTT
CASSVAGEAGELFF
>TRBV20-1|TRBD2|-|TRBJ2-7
TGCAGTGCTATAGCGGGAACCTACGAGCAGTACTTC
CSAIAGTYEQYF
>TRBV4-1|TRBD1|-|TRBJ2-1
TGCGCCAGCAGCCAAGAATTGACAGGGTGGGCTGGCAATGAGCAGTTCTTC
CASSQELTGWAGNEQFF
>TRBV5-8|TRBD2|few|TRBJ2-1
TGTGCCAGCAGCATTGGACTAGCGGGAAGGAAGTACAATGAGCAGTTCTTC
CASSIGLAGRKYNEQFF
>TRBV4-1|-|few|TRBJ2-4
TGCGCCAGCAGCCCGGACGGGCAAAACATTCAGTACTTC
CASSPDGQNIQYF
>TRBV20-1|TRBD2|-|TRBJ2-3
TGCAGTGCTCCGAAAAGACTAGCGGGGCTCACAGATACGCAGTATTTT
CSAPKRLAGLTDTQYF
>TRBV6-5|-|-|TRBJ1-1
TGTGCCAGCAGCCACTTGGCTGAAGCTTTCTTT
CASSHLAEAFF
>TRBV2|-|-|TRBJ2-2
TGTGCCAGCAGTGCGGGACACGCGAACACCGGGGAGCTGTTTTTT
CASSAGHANTGELFF
>TRBV20-1|-|-|TRBJ2-1
TGCAGTGCCCTTAGCCCCCGCGGCCAAAGCTCCTACAATGAGCAGTTCTTC
CSALSPRGQSSYNEQFF
>TRBV5-1|TRBD1|few|TRBJ1-1
TGCGCCAGCAGCTTCCCTGCGGACAGGGTTTTTGACACTGAAGCTTTCTTT
CASSFPADRVFDTEAFF
>TRBV2|TRBD2|many|TRBJ2-1
TGTGCCAGCAGTGAAACCGGGACTAGCGCTTACAATGAGCAGTTCTTC
CASSETGTSAYNEQFF
>TRBV12-3/TRBV12-4|-|few|TRBJ2-5
TGTGCCAGCAGCGGCCGGGGGCCGGGGCACGGACAGACCCAGTACTTC
CASSGRGPGHGQTQYF
>TRBV5-5|-|-|TRBJ1-3
TGTGCCAGCAGCTTCCCCCCGGGACATGCATTCTCTGGAAACACCATATATTTT
CASSFPPGHAFSGNTIYF
>TRBV5-1|TRBD2|few|TRBJ2-7
TGCGCCAGCAGCGCTACTACGGGGGGCTACGAGCAGTACTTC
CASSATTGGYEQYF
>TRBV18|-|-|TRBJ2-5
TGTGCCAGCTCACCCGTAGGGGAAGAGACCCAGTACTTC
CASSPVGEETQYF
>TRBV7-2|-|few|TRBJ2-1
TGTGCCAGCAGCACCGACTACAATGAGCAGTTCTTC
CASSTDYNEQFF
>TRBV5-1|TRBD1|few|TRBJ1-6
TGCGCCAGCAGGGGGGGGACAGATAATTCACCCCTCCACTTT
CASRGGTDNSPLHF
>TRBV18|-|many|TRBJ1-6
TGTGCCAGCTCACTACTGCAGGGAAGTAATTCACCCCTCCACTTT
CASSLLQGSNSPLHF
>TRBV7-2|-|many|TRBJ2-1
TGTGCCAGCAGCTCGTCCCTGGTGGGGGGCTCCTACAATGAGCAGTTCTTC
CASSSSLVGGSYNEQFF
>TRBV21-1|-|few|TRBJ1-4
TGTGCCAGCACCGGGGGACAACGTGCAACTAATGAAAAACTGTTTTTT
CASTGGQRATNEKLFF
>TRBV4-3|TRBD2|-|TRBJ2-7
TGCGCCAGCAGCCAAGTGGCGGGAGAACCCTTCTACGAGCAGTACTTC
CASSQVAGEPFYEQYF
>TRBV20-1|-|many|TRBJ2-1
TGCAGTGCTAGAAGGACGCGGGAAGACTACAATGAGCAGTTCTTC
CSARRTREDYNEQFF
>TRBV29-1|-|-|TRBJ2-1
TGCAGCGTTGACGGAGCGGTTAATGAGCAGTTCTTC
CSVDGAVNEQFF
>TRBV18|TRBD1|few|TRBJ1-6
TGTGCCAGCTCACCGACAGGGAGCTCCTATAATTCACCCCTCCACTTT
CASSPTGSSYNSPLHF
>TRBV20-1|-|-|TRBJ2-1
TGCAGTGCTGCGATTCCGGGACTGGATTACAATGAGCAGTTCTTC
CSAAIPGLDYNEQFF
>TRBV11-2|TRBD2|few|TRBJ2-3
TGTGCCAGCAGACCTAGCGGGGGCCCCCTTGCCGATACGCAGTATTTT
CASRPSGGPLADTQYF
>TRBV5-1|TRBD2|few|TRBJ2-3
TGCGCCAGCAGCTTGGCGTTGACTAGCGGGGTTGAAAGCACAGATACGCAGTATTTT
CASSLALTSGVESTDTQYF
>TRBV5-1|-|once|TRBJ2-3
TGCGCCAGCAGCACATGGGACCGTACAGATACGCAGTATTTT
CASSTWDRTDTQYF
>TRBV6-5|-|few|TRBJ2-5
TGTGCCAGCAGTTACTCTTCGGCAGAAGAGACCCAGTACTTC
CASSYSSAEETQYF
>TRBV5-1|TRBD1|many|TRBJ1-1
TGTGCCAGCAGTCCAGGGGGTGGGACTGAAGCTTTCTTT
CASSPGGGTEAFF
>TRBV7-2|-|once|TRBJ2-2
TGTGCCACGAGGGAAGCGAACACCGGGGAGCTGTTTTTT
CATREANTGELFF
>TRBV12-3/TRBV12-4|TRBD1|-|TRBJ2-1
TGTGCCGCGGACCGGGACAGGGCCTACAATGAGCAGTTCTTC
CAADRDRAYNEQFF
>TRBV6-6|-|many|TRBJ2-1
TGTGCCAGCAAATACAATGAGCAGTTCTTC
CASKYNEQFF
>TRBV6-6|TRBD1|-|TRBJ1-2
TGTGCCAGCAGTTACGGGGACAGTGGCTACACCTTC
CASSYGDSGYTF
>TRBV6-5|-|few|TRBJ1-2
TGTGCCAGCAGTTACTCTCTGAACGGGAACTATGGCTACACCTTC
CASSYSLNGNYGYTF
>TRBV18|TRBD1|-|TRBJ1-5
TGTGCCAGCTCACCGGACAGGGTTTTAAAGCCCCAGCATTTT
CASSPDRVLKPQHF